These 22 T cell receptor beta chains originate from one sample sequenced in a study of T cell responses to AZD1222 COVID-19 vaccine. TCRdb's copy holds only in-frame clones and misses some; the assay was immunoSEQ multiplex PCR. The sample has around 64,000 clones; 80% to 90% are singletons. This specimen consisted of peripheral blood, obtained 28 days after the second AZD1222 dose. The source of these receptors is an adult who received the AZD1222 COVID-19 vaccine.

The CDR3 is CASSLGARGTYEQYF. The CDR3 nucleotides are TGTGCCAGCAGCTTAGGGGCCAGGGGTACCTACGAGCAGTACTTC. The gene calls are TRBV7-9 and TRBJ2-7; perhaps TRBD1 as D (6 bases). Germline loops: CDR1 SEHNR, CDR2 FQNEAQ (reference sequence). V was cut by 1 base and J by 2 bases, with 12 bases left in between. The CDR3 spans 15 residues.

As to this clone: The sample has other DNA sequences that encode this CDR3 too. The V and J genes are TRBV12-3 or TRBV12-4 and TRBJ1-5; 8 nucleotides agree with TRBD1. This CDR3 has 13 residues. The V gene end was trimmed by 8 bases and the J gene end by 4 bases; junction bases not matched to a gene: 4. The CDR3 bases are TGTGCCAGCCGGGGGACAGGAAATCAGCCCCAGCATTTT. Its protein product is CASRGTGNQPQHF.

The table lists this clone with a count of one. This chain connects TRBV11-2 to TRBJ1-1; unclear D gene. Germline CDR1 SGHAT, CDR2 FQNNGV. Trimming stripped 5 bases from V and 4 bases from J, with 20 bases between. This CDR3 has 16 residues. The CDR3 coding sequence is TGTGCCAGCAGCGACGGGGTTTTAGCTCGGTCCACTGAAGCTTTCTTT. Amino acids: CASSDGVLARSTEAFF.

V gene TRBV5-4 combines with J gene TRBJ2-3; tentative D call: TRBD2 (5 bases). V was shortened by 4 bases and J by 0 bases, with 15 bases between the two germline ends. Germline CDR1 is SGHNT and CDR2 is YYREEE (reference sequence). CDR3 length: 16 residues. Here the CDR3 reads CASSGGLSASTDTQYF. DNA of the CDR3: TGTGCCAGCAGCGGAGGACTCAGTGCTAGCACAGATACGCAGTATTTT.

CDR3: CASSLDTGAGELFF. DNA of the CDR3: TGCGCCAGCAGCTTGGACACAGGGGCCGGGGAGCTGTTTTTT. V and J are TRBV5-1 and TRBJ2-2; 7 nucleotides line up with TRBD1. The CDR3 sequence is 14 residues long. The ends lost 0 bases at V and 6 bases at J; junction bases unmatched: 2. Germline V gene lookup returns CDR1 SGHRS and CDR2 YFSETQ.

The chain couples TRBV2 to TRBJ2-7; D gene uncertain. V lost 3 bases and J lost 3, with 3 bases in between. The V gene's germline CDR1 is SNHLY and CDR2 FYNNEI. CDR3 length: 11 residues. CDR3 coding DNA: TGTGCCAGCAGTGACGGCTACGAGCAGTACTTC. The encoded protein is CASSDGYEQYF.

This clone was seen a single time. J is TRBJ2-7 and V is TRBV21-1; the D segment call TRBD1 is taken from the table without a DNA check. TRBV21-1 is termed a pseudogene. The length of the CDR3 is 16 residues. CDR3 sequence: CASSLRVDRVSYEQYF. The CDR3 DNA sequence: TGTGCCAGCAGCCTCCGGGTGGACAGAGTCTCCTACGAGCAGTACTTC.

The V and J genes are TRBV2 and TRBJ1-5; no clear D gene. The CDR3 extends over 15 amino acids. CDR1 SNHLY and CDR2 FYNNEI come from the germline V gene. V lost 4 bases, J lost 3 bases, and 13 bases lay in between. The CDR3 sequence: CASSALLGSNQPQHF. The CDR3 bases are TGTGCCAGCAGTGCCCTTCTGGGCTCCAATCAGCCCCAGCATTTT.

This chain links TRBV4-1 with TRBJ1-1; 8 bases are shared with TRBD1. CDR1 MGHRA and CDR2 YSYEKL come from the germline V gene. V lost 4 bases, J lost 1 base, and 5 bases stayed unmatched. The CDR3 loop spans 15 amino acids. The CDR3 nucleotides are TGCGCCAGCAGCCCACACAGGGGGAGGAACACTGAAGCTTTCTTT. Translating gives CASSPHRGRNTEAFF.

The chain uses TRBV5-6 and TRBJ1-2; 7 bases fit TRBD1. With 4 bases clipped from V and 8 bases from J, the junction kept 8 bases outside the gene matches. CDR1 is SGHDT and CDR2 is YYEEEE in the germline V gene. This CDR3 spans 13 amino acids. CDR3 coding DNA: TGTGCCAGCAGCCGGGGACAGTACCTCGGCTACACCTTC. Protein product: CASSRGQYLGYTF.

The chain employs TRBV4-2 and TRBJ1-6, with TRBD1 as a possible D gene (5 bases). V lost 7 bases and J lost 0, with 13 bases in between. CDR3 length: 16 amino acids. From germline, CDR1 is LGHNA and CDR2 YNFKEQ. CDR3 DNA: TGTGCCAGCACAGACAGTTCTTCCTCCTATAATTCACCCCTCCACTTT. Protein product: CASTDSSSSYNSPLHF.

The rearrangement links TRBV19 to TRBJ2-7, with 8 bases aligning to TRBD2. Per the germline V gene, CDR1 is LNHDA and CDR2 is SQIVND (reference sequence). This CDR3 is built from 16 residues. V shed 2 bases and J 5 bases; nucleotides not matched to a gene: 11. The CDR3 spells CASSIRPRGGIDEQYF. The CDR3 DNA reads TGTGCCAGTAGTATAAGACCACGGGGGGGAATCGACGAGCAGTACTTC.

The gene calls are TRBV19 and TRBJ1-2, with TRBD1 as a possible D gene (5 bases). CDR3 size: 13 residues. Trimming took 4 bases from V and 5 from J, leaving 11 bases between them. Germline CDR1 and CDR2: LNHDA and SQIVND (reference sequence). CDR3 coding DNA: TGTGCCAGTAGTACGACAGACCGTTATGGCTACACCTTC. This gives the protein CASSTTDRYGYTF. Supplemented by reference TRBV19 and TRBJ1-2, the full variable domain reads DGGITQSPKYLFRKEGQNVTLSCEQNLNHDAMYWYRQDPGQGLRLIYYSQIVNDFQKGDIAEGYSVSREKKESFPLTVTSAQKNPTAFYLCASSTTDRYGYTFGSGTRLTVV.

The rearrangement links TRBV7-2 to TRBJ1-6; D gene uncertain. Trimming removed 6 bases from V and 10 bases from J, with 16 bases in between. CDR1 is SGHTA and CDR2 is FQGNSA in the germline V gene. The CDR3 length is 14 residues. This chain's CDR3 is CASRQGRLESPLHF. CDR3 DNA sequence: TGTGCCAGCAGGCAAGGACGGCTGGAATCACCCCTCCACTTT.

V usage is TRBV27 and J usage is TRBJ1-2; D may be TRBD1 (5 bases). Germline loops: CDR1 MNHEY, CDR2 SMNVEV (reference sequence). V lost 4 bases and J lost 6, with 15 bases in between. This CDR3 comprises 14 residues. The CDR3 DNA reads TGTGCCAGCAGTTCACTTTACGGGGCAGATGGCTACACCTTC. Its translation is CASSSLYGADGYTF.

This chain's CDR3 is CATSSGPLGSPQHF. The CDR3 DNA reads TGTGCCACCAGCAGCGGGCCGTTAGGGTCGCCCCAGCATTTT. The gene calls are TRBV15 and TRBJ1-5; D is unclear. V gave up 3 bases and J gave up 9 bases, with 15 bases separating them. The CDR3 length is 14 residues. Germline values: CDR1 LNHNV, CDR2 YYDKDF (reference sequence).

This clone came up a few times. V usage is TRBV7-2 and J usage is TRBJ1-2; D unclear. This CDR3 is 14 amino acids long. Trimming took off 2 bases at V and 6 bases at J, with 13 bases between the two ends. Germline V gives CDR1 SGHTA, CDR2 FQGNSA. Here the CDR3 reads CASSLWWSGNGYTF. As DNA, the CDR3 is TGTGCCAGCAGCTTATGGTGGTCGGGGAATGGCTACACCTTC. Looking up the rest from reference TRBV7-2 and TRBJ1-2 gives the full variable domain: GAGVSQSPSNKVTEKGKDVELRCDPISGHTALYWYRQSLGQGLEFLIYFQGNSAPDKSGLPSDRFSAERTGGSVSTLTIQRTQQEDSAVYLCASSLWWSGNGYTFGSGTRLTVV.

The J gene is TRBJ1-1, the V gene TRBV6-5; TRBD1 is a possible D gene (5 bases). CDR1 is MNHEY and CDR2 is SVGAGI in the germline V gene. This CDR3 comprises 12 residues. Deletions cut 2 bases from V and 11 bases from J, with 12 bases between. The CDR3 DNA is TGTGCCAGCAGTTACCGGGGGTCTCGGGCTTTCTTT. Its translation is CASSYRGSRAFF.

The V gene is TRBV5-1, the J gene TRBJ1-5, with 8 bases identical to TRBD1. There are 15 residues in the CDR3. The V gene's germline CDR1 is SGHRS and CDR2 YFSETQ. V dropped 4 bases and J dropped 4; count of bases not matched to a gene: 7. The CDR3 region has the DNA TGCGCCAGCAGCCAGGGGACAGGACAGAATCAGCCCCAGCATTTT. Translation: CASSQGTGQNQPQHF.

The rearrangement uses TRBV5-1 and TRBJ2-7; 9 bases align to TRBD1. Per the germline V gene, CDR1 is SGHRS and CDR2 is YFSETQ. The CDR3 has 15 amino acids. The trim removed 2 bases at V and 2 bases at J, leaving 5 bases unmatched. The CDR3 sequence: CASSLRGDRAYEQYF. The CDR3 DNA reads as TGCGCCAGCAGCTTAAGGGGGGACAGGGCCTACGAGCAGTACTTC.

The rearrangement links TRBV19 to TRBJ1-5; the match to TRBD1 covers 9 bases. CDR1 LNHDA and CDR2 SQIVND come from the germline V gene (reference sequence). The CDR3 consists of 17 residues. The V segment lost 3 bases and the J segment 6 bases; nucleotides outside the gene matches: 12. DNA for the CDR3: TGTGCCAGTAGTATCGGGGGTACAGGGGGCTCGGGTCAGCCCCAGCATTTT. This sequence encodes CASSIGGTGGSGQPQHF.

This chain joins TRBV2 and TRBJ2-2; D is perhaps TRBD2 (7 bases). Trimming took off 9 bases at V and 4 bases at J, with 18 bases between the two ends. The CDR3 loop spans 15 amino acids. Germline V CDR1 and CDR2: SNHLY, FYNNEI. CDR3 residues: CASRTRGAATGELFF. CDR3 sequence (DNA): TGTGCCAGTAGAACTCGGGGGGCCGCCACCGGGGAGCTGTTTTTT.